This T cell receptor beta chain is from a study of blood T cell repertoires in COVID-19. On the study more broadly: Sites across the United States, Italy and Spain contributed samples from acute and convalescent COVID-19.

Germline V CDR1 and CDR2: SGHTA, FQGTGA. CDR3 length: 15 residues. The V end was cut by 4 bases, the J end by 3 bases, with 12 bases between. Each participant's cohort was designated according to participant-reported clinical history. Measured with immunoSEQ multiplex PCR; TCRdb has only the in-frame clones, and not every one. The sample lists about 380,000 clones, more than 85% occurring once. The receptor was derived from a woman aged 25-40 years who had recovered from COVID-19. Sequenced sample: PBMCs or T cells enriched from blood (not recorded which). The chain links TRBV7-3 to TRBJ2-2; D possibly corresponds to TRBD1 (5 bases). CDR3 sequence (DNA): TGTGCCAGCAGCTCCCGCCTAGGGGACACCGGGGAGCTGTTTTTT. Its translation: CASSSRLGDTGELFF. The full variable domain, in which reference TRBV7-3 and TRBJ2-2 provide the parts outside the CDR3, is GAGVSQTPSNKVTEKGKYVELRCDPISGHTALYWYRQSLGQGPEFLIYFQGTGAADDSGLPNDRFFAVRPEGSVSTLKIQRTERGDSAVYLCASSSRLGDTGELFFGEGSRLTVL.